The next 5 T cell receptor beta chains were all read from a single sample in a study of blood T cell repertoires in COVID-19. This table comes from immunoSEQ multiplex PCR, and its TCRdb copy is limited to in-frame clones, with some not included. The sample contains under 350,000 clones, roughly 89% of which appear only once. Sequenced input: peripheral blood. These TCRs come from a man aged 35 to 55 with acute or convalescent COVID-19.

V usage is TRBV7-9 and J usage is TRBJ2-2, with 7 positions matching TRBD1. V was pared by 6 bases and J by 4 bases, with 11 bases of the junction left unmatched. The CDR3 totals 16 residues. Germline lookup yields CDR1 SEHNR and CDR2 FQNEAQ (reference sequence). CDR3 in DNA: TGTGCCAGCAGTTTAACAGGGGCTTTGTCCACCGGGGAGCTGTTTTTT. It yields the protein CASSLTGALSTGELFF.

The chain is built from TRBV7-2 and TRBJ1-6, with D perhaps matching TRBD1 (6 bases). V shed 2 bases and J shed 9 bases, with 20 bases lying between them. This CDR3 contains 17 residues. Germline V gene sequence: CDR1 SGHTA, CDR2 FQGNSA. The CDR3 is CASSLNQVGRGGSPLHF. CDR3 in DNA: TGTGCCAGCAGCTTAAATCAGGTTGGGAGGGGGGGTTCACCCCTCCACTTT.

J is TRBJ2-3 and V is TRBV5-1, with 7 bases lining up with TRBD1. Unmatched junction bases numbered 10, after V lost 4 bases and J lost 2 bases. The germline V gene has CDR1 SGHRS and CDR2 YFSETQ. The CDR3 spans 16 residues. CDR3 amino acids: CASSHGTALDTDTQYF. Written as DNA, the CDR3 is TGCGCCAGCAGCCATGGGACAGCGCTCGACACAGATACGCAGTATTTT.

The rearrangement uses TRBV5-6 and TRBJ1-2; D gene ambiguous. Germline CDR1 is SGHDT and CDR2 is YYEEEE. This CDR3 region has 13 residues. The V end lost 0 bases, the J end lost 4 bases, and 7 bases lay between the germline ends. Written as DNA, the CDR3 is TGTGCCAGCAGCTTGGGGCTCTCCTATGGCTACACCTTC. It specifies CASSLGLSYGYTF.

This clone was detected once. This chain connects TRBV12-3 or TRBV12-4 to TRBJ2-2; 7 nucleotides agree with TRBD1. This CDR3 spans 13 amino acids. V dropped 4 bases and J dropped 6; count of bases not matched to a gene: 2. CDR3 DNA: TGTGCCAGCAGTTCGACAGGGTCCGGGGAGCTGTTTTTT. Protein sequence: CASSSTGSGELFF.